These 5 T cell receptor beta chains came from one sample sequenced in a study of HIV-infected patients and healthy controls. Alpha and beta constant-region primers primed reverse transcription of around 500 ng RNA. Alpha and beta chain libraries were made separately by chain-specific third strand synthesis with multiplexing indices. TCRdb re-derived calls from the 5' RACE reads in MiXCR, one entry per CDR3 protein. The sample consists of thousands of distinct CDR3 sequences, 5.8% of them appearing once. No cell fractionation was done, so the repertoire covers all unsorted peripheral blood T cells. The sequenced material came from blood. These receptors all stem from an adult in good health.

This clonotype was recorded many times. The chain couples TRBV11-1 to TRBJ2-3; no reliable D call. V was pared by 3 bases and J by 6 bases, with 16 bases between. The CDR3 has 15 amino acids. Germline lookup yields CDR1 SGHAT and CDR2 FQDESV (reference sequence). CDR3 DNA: TGTGCCAGCAGCTTGGGATCGTCGTACGTGGATACGCAGTATTTT. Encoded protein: CASSLGSSYVDTQYF.

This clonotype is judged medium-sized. CDR3 bases: TGTGCCAGCAGCCAAGATGGGGGTTCTGGAAACACCATATATTTT. Translated, it gives CASSQDGGSGNTIYF. The V and J genes are TRBV4-2 and TRBJ1-3, with D possibly being TRBD1 (5 bases). CDR3 length: 15 residues. V gave up 0 bases and J gave up 1 base, with 7 bases separating them. Germline assignment: CDR1 LGHNA and CDR2 YNFKEQ.

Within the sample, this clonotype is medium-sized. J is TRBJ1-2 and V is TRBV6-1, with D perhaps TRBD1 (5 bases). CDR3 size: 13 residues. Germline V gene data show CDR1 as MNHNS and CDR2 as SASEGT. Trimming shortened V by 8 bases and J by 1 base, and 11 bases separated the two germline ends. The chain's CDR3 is CASYRSYNYGYTF. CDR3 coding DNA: TGTGCCAGCTACAGGTCCTATAACTATGGCTACACCTTC.

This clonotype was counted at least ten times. The CDR3 nucleotides are TGTGCCATCAGTGAGGGTGCAAACACTGAAGCTTTCTTT. Encoded protein: CAISEGANTEAFF. The rearrangement joins TRBV10-3 to TRBJ1-1; no reliable D call. The CDR3 runs to 13 residues. Deletions cut 2 bases from V and 2 bases from J, with 6 bases between. Germline loops: CDR1 ENHRY, CDR2 SYGVKD.

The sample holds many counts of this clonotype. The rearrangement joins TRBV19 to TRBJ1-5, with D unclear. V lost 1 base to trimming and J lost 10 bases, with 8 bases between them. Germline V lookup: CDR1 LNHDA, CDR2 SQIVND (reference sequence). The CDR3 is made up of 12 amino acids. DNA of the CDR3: TGTGCCAGTAGTATAGGTCCAGGACCCCAGCATTTT. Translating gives CASSIGPGPQHF.